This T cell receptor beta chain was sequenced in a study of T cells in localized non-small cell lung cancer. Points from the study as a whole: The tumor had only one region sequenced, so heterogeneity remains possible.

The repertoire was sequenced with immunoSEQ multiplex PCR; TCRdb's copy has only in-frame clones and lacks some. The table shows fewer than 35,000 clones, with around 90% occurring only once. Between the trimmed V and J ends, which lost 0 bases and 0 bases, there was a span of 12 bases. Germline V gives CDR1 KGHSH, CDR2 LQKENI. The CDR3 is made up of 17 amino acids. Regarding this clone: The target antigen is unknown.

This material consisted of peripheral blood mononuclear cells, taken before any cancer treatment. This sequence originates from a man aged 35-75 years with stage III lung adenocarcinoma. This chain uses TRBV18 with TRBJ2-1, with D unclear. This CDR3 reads CASSPPVGGASYNEQFF. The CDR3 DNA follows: TGTGCCAGCTCACCACCGGTCGGCGGAGCCTCCTACAATGAGCAGTTCTTC. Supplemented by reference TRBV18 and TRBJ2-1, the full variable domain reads NAGVMQNPRHLVRRRGQEARLRCSPMKGHSHVYWYRQLPEEGLKFMVYLQKENIIDESGMPKERFSAEFPKEGPSILRIQQVVRGDSAAYFCASSPPVGGASYNEQFFGPGTRLTVL.